This T cell receptor (beta chain) is drawn from a study of CD4 T cells in relation to SARS-CoV-2 and coronaviruses. About the research overall: ViraFEST: roughly 10-day antigen culture of PBMCs, then TCR beta CDR3 sequencing.

The data were produced by immunoSEQ multiplex PCR, yet TCRdb's version contains in-frame clones alone and is incomplete. The sample shows around 20,000 clones, approximately 75% of them seen only once. A word on this clone: Its antigen remains unidentified.

The unexposed donors gave CD4+ T cells in about 2011-2018, prior to COVID-19. The cells were cultured for 9 to 11 days before CD4+ T cells were isolated. As cell numbers allowed, unexposed-donor CD4+ T cells faced SARS-CoV-2 S/N and four cold-coronavirus spikes. V gave up 2 bases and J gave up 6 bases, with 15 bases separating them. Germline V gives CDR1 SGHRS, CDR2 YFSETQ. The CDR3 contains 15 residues. This receptor was obtained from a human donor in good health. This chain connects TRBV5-1 to TRBJ1-5, with a possible D match to TRBD1 (6 bases). The sample was CD4+ T cells from PBMCs, cultured in vitro. The CDR3 DNA reads as TGCGCCAGCAGCTTATCCACAGGGAACACTCAGCCCCAGCATTTT. Translation gives CASSLSTGNTQPQHF.